The source of this T cell receptor (beta chain) is a study of T-cell reconstitution after alpha-beta-depleted transplantation in children. The library targeted TCRbeta and was prepared with unique molecular identifiers. TCRdb reprocessed the PCR reads via MiXCR and lists one record per CDR3 protein. The sample lists over 200,000 distinct CDR3 sequences, 8% to 9.5% seen once, with 5.5% to 8% in the top ten. V was pared by 5 bases and J by 1 base, with 11 bases between. Germline CDR1 is SQVTM and CDR2 is ANQGSEA. This CDR3 has 13 residues. The TCR originated in a human donor who donated a stem cell graft to a child with acute lymphoblastic leukemia. The chain couples TRBV29-1 to TRBJ1-1; no reliable D call. Here the sequenced sample was PBMCs from the stem cell graft donor, taken from the stem cell graft. CDR3 nucleotides: TGCAGCGTTCGGCGACCCTCGAACACTGAAGCTTTCTTT. The encoded protein is CSVRRPSNTEAFF. The variable domain in full, completed from reference TRBV29-1 and TRBJ1-1, reads SAVISQKPSRDICQRGTSLTIQCQVDSQVTMMFWYRQQPGQSLTLIATANQGSEATYESGFVIDKFPISRPNLTFSTLTVSNMSPEDSSIYLCSVRRPSNTEAFFGQGTRLTVV.